Shown below are 17 T cell receptor beta chains from a single sample sequenced in a study of molecular identifiers for immune sequencing clone quantification (dated by TCRdb to the late 2010s). Libraries were built with PCR. Sequencing used an Illumina HiSeq 4000. The public reads were quality trimmed at Q25 with fastp and then assembled into clones with MiXCR by TCRdb, keeping productive beta chains. Rows with a matching CDR3 protein are joined into one entry that keeps the most common DNA and genes. This sample is represented by 490,000 or so distinct CDR3 sequences; over 20% of them were singletons. Of the sample, around 0.84% falls within the top ten clones. The source material was naive CD8+ T cells from blood, with Jurkat cell RNA spiked in. In light of the paper, this sample's cell subset or site label describes: FACS-sorted CD8+CD4-CCR7+CD45RA+ naive T cells. All receptors derive from a human donor in good health. Some libraries in this study had Jurkat cell RNA spiked in.

This clonotype came up many times. The chain uses TRBV12-3 or TRBV12-4 and TRBJ2-4, with D perhaps TRBD1 or TRBD2 (5 bases each). V lost 6 bases and J 0 bases, leaving 12 bases between the germline ends. The length of the CDR3 is 15 residues. The CDR3 region has the DNA TGTGCCAGCAGCCAAGGGGAGCTAGCCAAAAACATTCAGTACTTC. Translation: CASSQGELAKNIQYF.

Many counts were recorded for this clonotype. The chain recombines TRBV2 with TRBJ1-5; D unresolved. V gave up 5 bases and J gave up 4 bases, with 18 bases separating them. Germline assignment: CDR1 SNHLY and CDR2 FYNNEI. The CDR3 has 16 amino acids. CDR3 DNA sequence: TGTGCCAGCAGTCTAGGGATGGCCCAATTTAATCAGCCCCAGCATTTT. This sequence encodes CASSLGMAQFNQPQHF.

Ten or more counts support this clonotype. The genes are TRBV23-1 and TRBJ2-3; 10 bases are a match to TRBD2. TRBV23-1 is reported as an ORF; its role is uncertain. V trimming: 8 bases; J trimming: 3 bases; junction bases outside the gene matches: 5. The CDR3 is 14 amino acids. The DNA of the CDR3 is TGCGCCAGCTGCTCTAGCGGGAGTACAGATACGCAGTATTTT. Its protein is CASCSSGSTDTQYF.

This clonotype was picked up many times. Written as DNA, the CDR3 is TGTGCCAGCGGAGGTTCAACAGCGTACTATGGCTACACCTTC. It translates to CASGGSTAYYGYTF. The gene calls are TRBV21-1 and TRBJ1-2. TRBV21-1 is flagged as a pseudogene. The CDR3 sequence is 14 residues long.

This clonotype was seen many times. The rearrangement uses TRBV12-3 or TRBV12-4 and TRBJ2-1; the match to TRBD2 covers 7 bases. This CDR3 is 15 amino acids long. J was trimmed by 8 bases and V by 3 bases; bases with no gene match: 10. The CDR3: CASSFGSTSIDEQFF. CDR3 nucleotides: TGTGCCAGCAGTTTTGGTTCGACTAGCATCGATGAGCAGTTCTTC.

This clonotype occurred a few times. J is TRBJ1-1 and V is TRBV11-2; TRBD1 might be the D (5 bases). This CDR3 contains 14 residues. Germline V gene data show CDR1 as SGHAT and CDR2 as FQNNGV. V dropped 0 bases and J dropped 7 bases, with 12 bases sitting between them. The CDR3 reads CASSLDPQGIEAFF. The CDR3 nucleotides read TGTGCCAGCAGCTTAGATCCTCAGGGAATTGAAGCTTTCTTT.

This clonotype was seen ten or more times. This CDR3 is CASSPGTKNSYEQYF. In nucleotides, the CDR3 is TGTGCCAGCAGCCCCGGGACAAAGAACTCCTACGAGCAGTACTTC. This chain uses TRBV5-4 with TRBJ2-7; possibly TRBD1 for D (6 bases). The CDR3 has 15 amino acids. V was trimmed by 4 bases and J by 0 bases, leaving 14 bases between them. CDR1 is SGHNT and CDR2 is YYREEE in the germline V gene (reference sequence). The entire variable domain, with the rest obtained from reference TRBV5-4 and TRBJ2-7, is as follows: ETGVTQSPTHLIKTRGQQVTLRCSSQSGHNTVSWYQQALGQGPQFIFQYYREEENGRGNFPPRFSGLQFPNYSSELNVNALELDDSALYLCASSPGTKNSYEQYFGPGTRLTVT.

The sample holds a few counts of this clonotype. The chain couples TRBV6-1 to TRBJ2-4; D is possibly TRBD1 (5 bases). V was pared by 4 bases and J by 5 bases, with 12 bases between. The germline CDR1 and CDR2 sequences are MNHNS and SASEGT. There are 14 residues in the CDR3. Here the CDR3 reads CASSAWQGQNIQYF. As DNA, the CDR3 is TGTGCCAGCAGTGCCTGGCAGGGTCAAAACATTCAGTACTTC.

This clonotype was recorded a few times. The chain is built from TRBV12-3 or TRBV12-4 and TRBJ2-3; tentative D call: TRBD2 (5 bases). This CDR3 is 15 amino acids long. V gave up 6 bases and J gave up 0 bases, with 13 bases separating them. The CDR3 coding sequence is TGTGCCAGCAGATTAAGCGGACCTAGCACAGATACGCAGTATTTT. This gives the protein CASRLSGPSTDTQYF.

This clonotype was picked up many times. J is TRBJ2-7 and V is TRBV4-1; D uncertain. Germline loops: CDR1 MGHRA, CDR2 YSYEKL. The CDR3 runs to 11 residues. V was cut by 0 bases and J by 6 bases, with 3 bases left in between. The CDR3 here is CASSQESEQYF. CDR3 nucleotide sequence: TGCGCCAGCAGCCAAGAAAGCGAGCAGTACTTC.

V and J are TRBV7-9 and TRBJ2-7, with TRBD2 identical over 11 bases. V shed 5 bases and J 5 bases; nucleotides not matched to a gene: 8. CDR1 and CDR2 from the germline V gene are SEHNR and FQNEAQ (reference sequence). The CDR3 has 15 residues. CDR3 in DNA: TGTGCCAGCAGCACCTTAGCGGGAGGGCGCGACGAGCAGTACTTC. It translates to CASSTLAGGRDEQYF.

In the case of this clonotype: A much larger clone lies one base from this, so it may be a read error. CDR3 residues: CASRPGLAETGTQYF. DNA for the CDR3: TGTGCCAGCAGGCCCGGACTAGCGGAGACAGGTACGCAGTATTTT. The V gene is TRBV27, the J gene TRBJ2-3, with 10 positions matching TRBD2. Germline V CDR1 and CDR2: MNHEY, SMNVEV (reference sequence). CDR3 length: 15 residues.

This clonotype came up many times. J is TRBJ1-5 and V is TRBV20-1; perhaps TRBD1 as D (5 bases). V lost 7 bases and J 2 bases, leaving 18 bases between the germline ends. Germline CDR1 reads DFQATT; CDR2 reads SNEGSKA (reference sequence). This CDR3 has 15 residues. For the CDR3, the DNA is TGCAGTGACGCACCGGGGGGTACTGGCAATCAGCCCCAGCATTTT. Translating it yields CSDAPGGTGNQPQHF.

The chain couples TRBV4-1 to TRBJ2-7; 8 positions agree with TRBD2. This CDR3 spans 17 amino acids. Germline-derived CDR1 and CDR2 are MGHRA and YSYEKL. The trim removed 1 base at V and 0 bases at J, leaving 8 bases unmatched. The CDR3 loop reads CASSQVWVGGDSYEQYF. The DNA of the CDR3 is TGCGCCAGCAGCCAAGTTTGGGTCGGGGGGGACTCCTACGAGCAGTACTTC.

This clonotype was observed at least ten times. CDR3 loop: CSARVYRGSEQYF. The DNA of the CDR3 is TGCAGTGCTAGGGTTTACAGGGGGAGCGAGCAGTACTTC. The chain uses TRBV20-1 and TRBJ2-7; 8 nucleotides line up with TRBD1. The CDR3 extends over 13 amino acids. The V and J ends lost 3 bases and 6 bases, in that order; junction bases with no gene match: 7. Germline V CDR1 and CDR2: DFQATT, SNEGSKA (reference sequence).

The V and J genes are TRBV24-1 and TRBJ2-7; no reliable D call. With 2 bases removed from V and 3 bases from J, the gap between germline ends came to 10 bases. CDR1 is KGHDR and CDR2 is SFDVKD in the germline V gene. The CDR3 is made up of 14 amino acids. The CDR3 here is CATSDSRPLYEQYF. For the CDR3, the DNA is TGTGCCACCAGTGATTCACGTCCCCTCTACGAGCAGTACTTC.

The chain has TRBV5-8 and TRBJ2-7, with 8 bases matching TRBD2. This CDR3 has 16 amino acids. Germline trimming cut 4 bases from V and 0 bases from J; bases unmatched to any gene: 9. The germline gives CDR1 SGHTS, CDR2 YDEGEE. CDR3 residues: CASSPPLAGVSYEQYF. As DNA, the CDR3 is TGTGCCAGCAGCCCCCCTCTAGCGGGTGTCTCCTACGAGCAGTACTTC. Full variable domain (remainder filled in from reference TRBV5-8 and TRBJ2-7): EAGVTQSPTHLIKTRGQQATLRCSPISGHTSVYWYQQALGLGLQFLLWYDEGEERNRGNFPPRFSGRQFPNYSSELNVNALELEDSALYLCASSPPLAGVSYEQYFGPGTRLTVT.